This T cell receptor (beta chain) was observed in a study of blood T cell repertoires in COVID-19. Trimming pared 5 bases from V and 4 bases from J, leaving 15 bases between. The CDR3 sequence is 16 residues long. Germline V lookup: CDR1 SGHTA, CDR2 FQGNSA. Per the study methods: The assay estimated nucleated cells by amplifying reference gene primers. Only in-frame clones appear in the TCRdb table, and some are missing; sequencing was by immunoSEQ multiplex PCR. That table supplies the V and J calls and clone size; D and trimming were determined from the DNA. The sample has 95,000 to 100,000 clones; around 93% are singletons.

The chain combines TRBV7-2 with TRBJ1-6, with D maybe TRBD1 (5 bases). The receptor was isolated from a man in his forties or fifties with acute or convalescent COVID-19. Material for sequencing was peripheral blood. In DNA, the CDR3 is TGTGCCAGCAGCAGTCAGGGTTCTGGTTATAATTCACCCCTCCACTTT. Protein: CASSSQGSGYNSPLHF.